This entry lists 14 T cell receptor beta chains sequenced from one sample in a study of beta chain features in type 1 diabetes (dated by TCRdb to 2016 to 2018). Their target antigens are unknown. Libraries were built with the immunoSEQ multiplex PCR assay. The entire isolated RNA was reverse transcribed using the High Capacity cDNA Reverse Transcription Kit, and thus expressed TCRB transcripts were sequenced. This immuneACCESS table, as held by TCRdb, lists in-frame sequences with V and J called but not all clones. Of the missing ones, under half trace to an unresolved V gene in checked studies; the others have no known cause. The sample records some 370,000 clones, 9.6% of which are singletons. The top ten hold about 0.63% of the sample. Results and caveats for the whole study, not just this receptor: In all four CD4+ subsets, TCRB CDR3 length was moderately but significantly shorter in type 1 diabetes patients.

The sequencing input was central memory CD4+ T cells from blood. The origin of the receptors is a man aged 25-40 years with type 1 diabetes.

The J gene is TRBJ1-2, the V gene TRBV6-1; D possibly corresponds to TRBD1 (5 bases). Germline V gene data show CDR1 as MNHNS and CDR2 as SASEGT. CDR3 length: 13 amino acids. V was trimmed by 7 bases and J by 4 bases, leaving 13 bases between them. The CDR3: CASTTTVAYGYTF. The CDR3 DNA is TGTGCCAGCACCACGACAGTCGCCTATGGCTACACCTTC.

The sample holds a few counts of this clone. The V and J genes are TRBV4-1 and TRBJ2-7, with a tentative D call TRBD2 (5 bases). Germline-derived CDR1 and CDR2 are MGHRA and YSYEKL. CDR3 length: 13 amino acids. Trimming pared 1 base from V and 2 bases from J, leaving 6 bases between. DNA for the CDR3: TGCGCCAGCAGCCAAGTCGGGGCCTACGAGCAGTACTTC. The encoded protein is CASSQVGAYEQYF.

This clone appeared a few times. The gene calls are TRBV5-1 and TRBJ2-5; the D call may be TRBD1 or TRBD2 (6 bases each). Germline V lookup: CDR1 SGHRS, CDR2 YFSETQ. The V end was cut by 6 bases, the J end by 4 bases, with 19 bases between. This CDR3 has 15 amino acids. The chain's CDR3 is CASMLEPGAGETQYF. The CDR3 nucleotides read TGCGCCAGCATGTTAGAGCCGGGGGCGGGAGAGACCCAGTACTTC.

This clone was seen only a few times. The chain employs TRBV6-1 and TRBJ1-1; weak D call: TRBD1 (5 bases). V lost 7 bases, J lost 7 bases, and 22 bases lay in between. The CDR3 spans 15 residues. Germline V gene sequence: CDR1 MNHNS, CDR2 SASEGT. Here the CDR3 DNA reads TGTGCCAGCACCCGGGTAGAGGGACCCCGGGGTGAAGCTTTCTTT. It encodes CASTRVEGPRGEAFF.

This clone was observed a handful of times. The chain combines TRBV11-2 with TRBJ2-7; D is undetermined. V was shortened by 0 bases and J by 2 bases, with 2 bases between the two germline ends. The CDR3 runs 12 residues. Germline loops: CDR1 SGHAT, CDR2 FQNNGV. The CDR3 protein is CASSLEPYEQYF. CDR3 bases: TGTGCCAGCAGCTTAGAGCCCTACGAGCAGTACTTC.

This clone was seen a few times. This sequence joins TRBV27 and TRBJ2-2; 9 bases align to TRBD2. V shed 3 bases, J shed 7 bases, and the junction held 9 bases outside the gene matches. The length of the CDR3 is 16 residues. From germline, CDR1 is MNHEY and CDR2 SMNVEV (reference sequence). CDR3 nucleotide sequence: TGTGCCAGCAGTTTGCCCCCAGCGGGGGGCGGCGGGGAGCTGTTTTTT. Residues: CASSLPPAGGGGELFF.

In this sample, this clone turned up a few times. V usage is TRBV6-5 and J usage is TRBJ2-7; 8 bases align to TRBD2. Trimming at V came to 5 bases and at J to 5 bases, leaving 11 bases not matched to a gene. The CDR3 contains 15 residues. Looked up from germline, CDR1 is MNHEY and CDR2 is SVGAGI. The DNA for the CDR3 is TGTGCCAGCAGTGGGGGGGGACTAGTCATAGACGAGCAGTACTTC. Its translation: CASSGGGLVIDEQYF.

The chain combines TRBV10-3 with TRBJ1-5; D not resolved. The germline V gene has CDR1 ENHRY and CDR2 SYGVKD. Deletions cut 10 bases from V and 6 bases from J, with 16 bases between. The CDR3 totals 13 residues. CDR3 residues: CASKQQMGQPQHF. DNA for the CDR3: TGTGCCAGCAAGCAGCAGATGGGTCAGCCCCAGCATTTT.

Comments on this clone: A much larger clone sits a single nucleotide away, making a read error possible. In the same sample, other DNA sequences code for this CDR3. V and J are TRBV7-9 and TRBJ1-1; D unresolved. V was trimmed by 2 bases and J by 1 base, leaving 5 bases between them. The CDR3 covers 13 residues. Per the germline V gene, CDR1 is SEHNR and CDR2 is FQNEAQ (reference sequence). In DNA, the CDR3 is TGTGCCAGCAGCTTAACGGGGAACACTGAAGCTTTCTTT. Amino acid sequence: CASSLTGNTEAFF.

The chain couples TRBV18 to TRBJ2-2, with 11 bases that match TRBD2. This CDR3 has 17 amino acids. The germline gives CDR1 KGHSH, CDR2 LQKENI. With V trimmed by 0 bases and J by 1 base, 1 base remained unmatched. The CDR3 DNA reads TGTGCCAGCTCACCACCTAGCGGGAGGGTGAACACCGGGGAGCTGTTTTTT. Its protein is CASSPPSGRVNTGELFF.

A few counts support this clone. This chain connects TRBV28 to TRBJ2-3, with D maybe TRBD2 (6 bases). In germline, CDR1 is MDHEN, CDR2 SYDVKM. The CDR3 loop spans 17 amino acids. The germline V and J ends were trimmed by 2 bases and 4 bases, with 19 bases remaining between them. This CDR3 is CASSLNSVGGGPDTQYF. CDR3 nucleotide sequence: TGTGCCAGCAGTTTAAATTCCGTTGGAGGAGGGCCAGATACGCAGTATTTT. Using reference TRBV28 and TRBJ2-3 for the parts outside the CDR3, the full variable domain is DVKVTQSSRYLVKRTGEKVFLECVQDMDHENMFWYRQDPGLGLRLIYFSYDVKMKEKGDIPEGYSVSREKKERFSLILESASTNQTSMYLCASSLNSVGGGPDTQYFGPGTRLTVL.

The gene calls are TRBV11-1 and TRBJ2-5; D not certain. The J call may not be correct, given that the DNA end is closer to TRBJ2-7. Germline values: CDR1 SGHAT, CDR2 FQDESV (reference sequence). The CDR3 loop spans 12 amino acids. The CDR3 DNA is TGTGCCAGCAGCCCGGATCTCTACGAGCAGTACTTC. Translating it yields CASSPDLYEQYF.

The table lists this clone with a few counts. The chain's CDR3 is CASSRTGSGETQYF. DNA for the CDR3: TGCGCCAGCAGCCGAACAGGGTCGGGAGAGACCCAGTACTTC. The rearrangement links TRBV4-3 to TRBJ2-5; tentatively, D is TRBD1 (6 bases). CDR1 LGHNA and CDR2 YSLEER come from the germline V gene. This CDR3 has 14 residues. The ends were cut back, 4 bases at V and 4 bases at J, with 13 bases in the middle.

This clone showed up just a few times. The genes are TRBV28 and TRBJ2-5, with D unresolved. Germline V gene sequence: CDR1 MDHEN, CDR2 SYDVKM. The germline V and J ends were trimmed by 10 bases and 1 base, with 22 bases remaining between them. The CDR3 runs 16 residues. The CDR3 nucleotides are TGTGCCACCTCGAGTTTACAGTCGACCATCCAAGAGACCCAGTACTTC. Amino acid sequence: CATSSLQSTIQETQYF.